Listed here are 27 T cell receptor beta chains from one sample, sequenced in a study of beta chain features in type 1 diabetes. No cognate antigen is known for these TCRs. Findings and caveats of the study: All four CD4+ subsets of Type 1 diabetes patients contained TCRB CDR3s that were moderately but significantly shorter.

Expressed TCRB transcripts were sequenced because the isolated RNA had all been reverse transcribed beforehand. The protocol was immunoSEQ multiplex PCR, while the TCRdb copy is restricted to in-frame clones and leaves out a portion. Altogether over 200,000 clones are present, approximately 11% being singletons, with the ten largest covering approximately 0.015%. The sequenced material came from naive CD4+ T cells from blood. These receptors all come from a man aged 30 to 39 with type 1 diabetes.

About this clone: A junction boundary mismatches the germline segment, possibly from a read error. The CDR3 here is CASSLATGEVFF. The CDR3 nucleotides read TGTGCCAGCAGCTTAGCGACTGGAGAAGTTTTCTTT. The V call is TRBV11-2, the J call TRBJ1-1; D ambiguous. Germline V CDR1 and CDR2: SGHAT, FQNNGV. This CDR3 has 12 residues.

This clone came up a few times. The V gene is TRBV19, the J gene TRBJ2-1, with D maybe TRBD2 (6 bases). Germline lookup yields CDR1 LNHDA and CDR2 SQIVND (reference sequence). V was pared by 3 bases and J by 7 bases, with 13 bases between. The CDR3 is 14 residues long. In DNA, the CDR3 is TGTGCCAGTAGTATGAGGGTCCGGGGGAATGAGCAGTTCTTC. Translation: CASSMRVRGNEQFF. Together with reference TRBV19 and TRBJ2-1, the CDR3 gives the full variable domain: DGGITQSPKYLFRKEGQNVTLSCEQNLNHDAMYWYRQDPGQGLRLIYYSQIVNDFQKGDIAEGYSVSREKKESFPLTVTSAQKNPTAFYLCASSMRVRGNEQFFGPGTRLTVL.

J is TRBJ2-3 and V is TRBV15; maybe TRBD2 (6 bases). The CDR3 totals 13 residues. Per germline, CDR1 LNHNV and CDR2 YYDKDF (reference sequence). The ends were cut back, 1 base at V and 7 bases at J, with 9 bases in the middle. The CDR3 nucleotides are TGTGCCACCAGCAGAGTTGGGGGGTATACGCAGTATTTT. Translated: CATSRVGGYTQYF.

This clone was counted a few times. V and J are TRBV7-9 and TRBJ1-5, with D perhaps matching TRBD1 (5 bases). The V gene's germline CDR1 is SEHNR and CDR2 FQNEAQ (reference sequence). Trimming took 3 bases from V and 5 from J, leaving 8 bases between them. There are 13 residues in the CDR3. For the CDR3, the DNA is TGTGCCAGCAGCTTGGGGCGAGATCAGCCCCAGCATTTT. This codes for CASSLGRDQPQHF.

The rearrangement uses TRBV11-1 and TRBJ2-1, with 7 bases lining up with TRBD2. Germline V gene sequence: CDR1 SGHAT, CDR2 FQDESV (reference sequence). The CDR3 length is 15 residues. Losses at the gene ends were 1 base for V and 6 bases for J; bases not matched to a gene: 6. The CDR3 DNA sequence: TGTGCCAGCAGCTTAGTCCGGGGGGTTATCAATGAGCAGTTCTTC. Its translation: CASSLVRGVINEQFF.

The chain is built from TRBV28 and TRBJ2-7; 9 bases are a match to TRBD1. This CDR3 is 16 amino acids long. The V gene end was trimmed by 5 bases and the J gene end by 0 bases; junction bases not matched to a gene: 8. The germline V gene has CDR1 MDHEN and CDR2 SYDVKM. CDR3 protein: CASSTPGQGFSYEQYF. As DNA, the CDR3 is TGTGCCAGCAGTACACCGGGACAGGGATTCTCCTACGAGCAGTACTTC.

This clone showed up just a few times. This chain joins TRBV5-1 and TRBJ2-5; D gene uncertain. Trimming pared 4 bases from V and 2 bases from J, leaving 15 bases between. CDR1 and CDR2 from the germline V gene are SGHRS and YFSETQ. CDR3 length: 15 amino acids. In DNA form, the CDR3 reads TGCGCCAGCAGCCCCCGGTGGTCGTCTCAAGAGACCCAGTACTTC. It codes for CASSPRWSSQETQYF.

CDR3 nucleotides: TGTGCCAGTAGTATTCTAGGACAGAGCAATCAGCCCCAGCATTTT. This gives the protein CASSILGQSNQPQHF. The V call is TRBV19, the J call TRBJ1-5; tentatively, D is TRBD1 (6 bases). Per the germline V gene, CDR1 is LNHDA and CDR2 is SQIVND (reference sequence). With 3 bases removed from V and 1 base from J, the gap between germline ends came to 10 bases. The CDR3 is 15 residues long.

This chain joins TRBV10-3 and TRBJ2-3, with a possible D match to TRBD1 (6 bases). V gave up 4 bases and J gave up 3 bases, with 20 bases separating them. CDR1 and CDR2 (germline): ENHRY, SYGVKD. The CDR3 covers 17 residues. In nucleotides, the CDR3 is TGTGCCATCAGTGGAGAGGGGGAGATCTCCCAAACAGATACGCAGTATTTT. Translated, it gives CAISGEGEISQTDTQYF.

This chain uses TRBV18 with TRBJ2-3; 9 nucleotides match TRBD1. This CDR3 spans 16 amino acids. Germline CDR1 KGHSH, CDR2 LQKENI. V lost 3 bases, J lost 6 bases, and 10 bases stayed unmatched. In DNA form, the CDR3 reads TGTGCCAGCTCACCGCCGGGACAGGGAGGAAAGGATACGCAGTATTTT. Translated: CASSPPGQGGKDTQYF.

This clone was seen more than once but under ten times. This rearrangement joins TRBV5-4 to TRBJ1-2; 9 nucleotides agree with TRBD1. The V gene's germline CDR1 is SGHNT and CDR2 YYREEE (reference sequence). The length of the CDR3 is 14 residues. Unmatched junction bases numbered 9, after V lost 4 bases and J lost 8 bases. The CDR3 sequence: CASSTLQGAHGYTF. CDR3 in DNA: TGTGCCAGCAGCACGCTACAGGGGGCGCACGGCTACACCTTC.

The chain carries TRBV27 and TRBJ2-7; the D gene is possibly TRBD1 (5 bases). There are 15 residues in the CDR3. Germline lookup yields CDR1 MNHEY and CDR2 SMNVEV (reference sequence). Trimming stripped 5 bases from V and 5 bases from J, with 19 bases between. The CDR3 here is CASSRKGPSRDEQYF. In DNA form, the CDR3 reads TGTGCCAGCAGTCGGAAGGGGCCCTCAAGGGACGAGCAGTACTTC.

This clone came up a few times. The rearrangement uses TRBV29-1 and TRBJ1-1; D is undetermined. The CDR3 has 11 amino acids. V was clipped by 7 bases and J by 7 bases, with 13 bases between them. The germline gives CDR1 SQVTM, CDR2 ANQGSEA. DNA for the CDR3: TGCAGCGCCGAATATTCGGGTGAAGCTTTCTTT. Amino acids: CSAEYSGEAFF.

This clone was counted only a few times. This chain links TRBV4-3 with TRBJ2-5, with 10 bases matching TRBD1. Trimming cost V 4 bases and J 4 bases; bases outside gene matches: 9. CDR1 and CDR2 (germline): LGHNA, YSLEER. The CDR3 runs to 16 residues. The CDR3 region is CASSLSGGQGRETQYF. The CDR3 nucleotides read TGCGCCAGCAGCCTATCCGGGGGACAGGGGCGAGAGACCCAGTACTTC.

The chain has TRBV11-2 and TRBJ2-7; possible D gene TRBD1, 5 bases. Germline-derived CDR1 and CDR2 are SGHAT and FQNNGV. The CDR3 covers 12 residues. The germline V and J ends were trimmed by 3 bases and 5 bases, with 8 bases remaining between them. CDR3 nucleotides: TGTGCCAGCAGCTTCTCAGGGAACGAGCAGTACTTC. Its protein product is CASSFSGNEQYF. Variable domain in full (rest from reference TRBV11-2 and TRBJ2-7): EAGVAQSPRYKIIEKRQSVAFWCNPISGHATLYWYQQILGQGPKLLIQFQNNGVVDDSQLPKDRFSAERLKGVDSTLKIQPAKLEDSAVYLCASSFSGNEQYFGPGTRLTVT.

The chain couples TRBV18 to TRBJ2-7; unclear D gene. Germline V gene sequence: CDR1 KGHSH, CDR2 LQKENI. V lost 3 bases, J lost 2 bases, and 11 bases lay in between. The CDR3 length is 14 residues. CDR3 loop: CASSPGPGPYEQYF. The CDR3 DNA reads TGTGCCAGCTCACCTGGGCCTGGGCCCTACGAGCAGTACTTC.

This clone showed up just a few times. The chain has TRBV9 and TRBJ1-2; unclear D gene. The germline gives CDR1 SGDLS, CDR2 YYNGEE. Trimming left V 0 bases short and J 3 bases short, with 9 bases between. The CDR3 consists of 14 residues. The CDR3 sequence: CASSVAPTDYGYTF. DNA of the CDR3: TGTGCCAGCAGCGTAGCGCCCACGGACTATGGCTACACCTTC.

The V call is TRBV12-5, the J call TRBJ1-5; D ambiguous. V dropped 6 bases and J dropped 6 bases, with 12 bases sitting between them. CDR3 length equals 13 residues. The germline gives CDR1 LGHNT, CDR2 FRNRAP. Written as DNA, the CDR3 is TGTGCTAGTGGGCGGGAGGGTGGTCAGCCCCAGCATTTT. It is translated as CASGREGGQPQHF.

This clone was seen more than once but under ten times. The chain recombines TRBV4-1 with TRBJ1-6; D may be TRBD1 (5 bases). This CDR3 spans 14 amino acids. V was clipped by 1 base and J by 8 bases, with 9 bases between them. Germline values: CDR1 MGHRA, CDR2 YSYEKL. CDR3: CASSQVVRDSPLHF. CDR3 nucleotides: TGCGCCAGCAGCCAAGTGGTCAGGGATTCACCCCTCCACTTT.

The chain links TRBV19 to TRBJ1-2; TRBD1 matches at 12 bases. This CDR3 is 17 amino acids long. Germline loops: CDR1 LNHDA, CDR2 SQIVND (reference sequence). The V and J ends lost 7 bases and 7 bases, in that order; junction bases with no gene match: 16. This CDR3 reads CASTLLGQGASDGGYTF. The CDR3 region has the DNA TGTGCCAGTACGTTACTGGGACAGGGGGCTTCGGATGGTGGCTACACCTTC.

This clone was seen a few times. The sample contains more than one DNA sequence encoding this CDR3. The rearrangement uses TRBV5-1 and TRBJ2-7; perhaps TRBD2 as D (6 bases). CDR3 length equals 13 residues. Between the trimmed V and J ends, which lost 4 bases and 0 bases, there was a span of 8 bases. From germline, CDR1 is SGHRS and CDR2 YFSETQ. CDR3 protein: CASSPGSSYEQYF. Here the CDR3 DNA reads TGCGCCAGCAGCCCCGGGAGCTCCTACGAGCAGTACTTC.

The chain recombines TRBV5-1 with TRBJ1-2; D unclear. V was pared by 0 bases and J by 5 bases, with 14 bases between. CDR3 length equals 15 residues. CDR1 and CDR2 (germline): SGHRS, YFSETQ. The CDR3, as DNA: TGCGCCAGCAGCTTGGATGGCAGCGAAGTGTATGGCTACACCTTC. It translates to CASSLDGSEVYGYTF.

This clone was picked up a small number of times. The chain recombines TRBV6-5 with TRBJ2-1; 16 nucleotides agree with TRBD2. The CDR3 is 14 residues long. After removal of 6 bases from V and 14 bases from J, the junction contained 7 bases not matched to a gene. Germline V gene lookup returns CDR1 MNHEY and CDR2 SVGAGI. The CDR3 reads CASRVPGTSGGEFF. The CDR3, as DNA: TGTGCCAGCAGGGTACCCGGGACTAGCGGGGGGGAGTTCTTC.

The chain carries TRBV7-6 and TRBJ2-3, with a weak D call TRBD2 (6 bases). The CDR3 spans 15 residues. CDR1 and CDR2 (germline): SGHVS, FNYEAQ. V shed 5 bases and J shed 4 bases, with 16 bases lying between them. Here the CDR3 reads CASSPLTSRADTQYF. In nucleotides, the CDR3 is TGTGCCAGCAGCCCTTTGACTAGTCGTGCAGATACGCAGTATTTT.

Turning to this clone: Sequence at one end of the junction differs from germline and may be a read error. V gene TRBV7-2 combines with J gene TRBJ1-2; a possible D gene is TRBD1 (5 bases). Germline loops: CDR1 SGHTA, CDR2 FQGNSA. The CDR3 extends over 14 amino acids. The CDR3 nucleotides are TGTGCCAACAGCTTGGGTGACAGTTCCTATGGCTACACCTTC. This encodes CANSLGDSSYGYTF. The complete variable domain, with remaining parts taken from reference TRBV7-2 and TRBJ1-2, reads GAGVSQSPSNKVTEKGKDVELRCDPISGHTALYWYRQSLGQGLEFLIYFQGNSAPDKSGLPSDRFSAERTGGSVSTLTIQRTQQEDSAVYLCANSLGDSSYGYTFGSGTRLTVV.

The genes are TRBV7-9 and TRBJ1-1; D gene unclear. The CDR3 extends over 13 amino acids. CDR1 SEHNR and CDR2 FQNEAQ come from the germline V gene (reference sequence). Trimming pared 5 bases from V and 7 bases from J, leaving 14 bases between. This chain's CDR3 is CASSLSPGFEAFF. DNA of the CDR3: TGTGCCAGCAGCCTATCGCCCGGGTTTGAAGCTTTCTTT.

The sample holds a few counts of this clone. V gene TRBV4-1 combines with J gene TRBJ1-3; maybe TRBD1 (5 bases). V was trimmed by 4 bases and J by 0 bases, leaving 16 bases between them. The CDR3 contains 17 residues. Germline loops: CDR1 MGHRA, CDR2 YSYEKL. The CDR3 DNA sequence: TGCGCCAGCAGCCTTAGTCCAAGGGGCGTCTCTGGAAACACCATATATTTT. Translating gives CASSLSPRGVSGNTIYF.